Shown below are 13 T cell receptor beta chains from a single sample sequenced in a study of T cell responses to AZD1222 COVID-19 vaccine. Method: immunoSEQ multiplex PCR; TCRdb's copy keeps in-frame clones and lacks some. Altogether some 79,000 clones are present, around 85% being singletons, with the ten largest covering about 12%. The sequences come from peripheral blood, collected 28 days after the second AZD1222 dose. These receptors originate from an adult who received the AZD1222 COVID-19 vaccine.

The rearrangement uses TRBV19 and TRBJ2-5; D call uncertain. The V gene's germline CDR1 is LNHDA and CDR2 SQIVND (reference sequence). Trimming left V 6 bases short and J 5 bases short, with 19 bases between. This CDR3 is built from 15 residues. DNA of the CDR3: TGTGCCAGTAGACCAACCACAGCGTTCGTCGAGACCCAGTACTTC. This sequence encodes CASRPTTAFVETQYF.

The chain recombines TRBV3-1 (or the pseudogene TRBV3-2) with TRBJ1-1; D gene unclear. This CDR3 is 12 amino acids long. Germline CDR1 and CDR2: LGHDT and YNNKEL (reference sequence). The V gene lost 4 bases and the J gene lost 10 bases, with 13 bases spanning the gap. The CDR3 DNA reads TGTGCCAGCAGCCTCCGTGGCACCGGAGCTTTCTTT. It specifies CASSLRGTGAFF.

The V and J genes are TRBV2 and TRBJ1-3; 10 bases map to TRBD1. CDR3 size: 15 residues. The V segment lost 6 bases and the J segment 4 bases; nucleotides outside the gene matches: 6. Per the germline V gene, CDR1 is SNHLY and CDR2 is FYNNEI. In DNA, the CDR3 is TGTGCCAGCAGCCCAGACAGGGGGCAAGGAAACACCATATATTTT. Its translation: CASSPDRGQGNTIYF.

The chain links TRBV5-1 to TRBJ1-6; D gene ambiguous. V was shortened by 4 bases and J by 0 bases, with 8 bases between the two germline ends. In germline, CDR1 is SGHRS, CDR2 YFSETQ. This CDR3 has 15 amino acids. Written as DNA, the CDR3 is TGCGCCAGCAGCAGGGAGGGCTCCTATAATTCACCCCTCCACTTT. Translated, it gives CASSREGSYNSPLHF.

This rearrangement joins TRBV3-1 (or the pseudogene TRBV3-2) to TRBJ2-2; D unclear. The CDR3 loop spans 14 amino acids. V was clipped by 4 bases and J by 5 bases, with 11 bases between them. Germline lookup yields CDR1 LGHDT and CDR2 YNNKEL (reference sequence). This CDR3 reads CASSRHPETGELFF. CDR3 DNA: TGTGCCAGCAGCCGACATCCAGAGACCGGGGAGCTGTTTTTT.

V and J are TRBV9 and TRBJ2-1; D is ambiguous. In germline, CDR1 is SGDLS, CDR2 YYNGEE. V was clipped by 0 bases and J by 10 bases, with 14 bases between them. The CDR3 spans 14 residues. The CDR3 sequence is CASSVAPLFEEQFF. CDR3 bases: TGTGCCAGCAGCGTAGCCCCCTTGTTTGAGGAGCAGTTCTTC.

The CDR3 nucleotides read TGTGCCAGCAGCTCACGCAGTCGGACCCAGTACTTC. Encoded protein: CASSSRSRTQYF. The rearrangement uses TRBV12-3 or TRBV12-4 and TRBJ2-5, with D unclear. This CDR3 region has 12 residues. V lost 6 bases, J lost 7 bases, and 12 bases lay in between.

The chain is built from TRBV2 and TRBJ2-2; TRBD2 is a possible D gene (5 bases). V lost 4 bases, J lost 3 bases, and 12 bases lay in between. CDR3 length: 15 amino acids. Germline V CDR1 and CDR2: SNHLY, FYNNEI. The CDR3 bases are TGTGCCAGCAGTGGTTCCGGGATTTACACCGGGGAGCTGTTTTTT. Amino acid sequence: CASSGSGIYTGELFF.

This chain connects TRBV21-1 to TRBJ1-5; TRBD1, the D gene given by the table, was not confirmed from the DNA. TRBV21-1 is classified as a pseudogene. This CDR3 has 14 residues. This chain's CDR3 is CASKDRGSNQPQHF. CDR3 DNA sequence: TGTGCCAGCAAAGACAGGGGCTCCAATCAGCCCCAGCATTTT.

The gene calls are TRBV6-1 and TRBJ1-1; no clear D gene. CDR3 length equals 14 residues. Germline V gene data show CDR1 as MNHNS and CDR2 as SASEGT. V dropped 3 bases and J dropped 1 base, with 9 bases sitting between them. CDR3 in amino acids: CASSDPTWNTEAFF. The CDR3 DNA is TGTGCCAGCAGTGACCCGACCTGGAACACTGAAGCTTTCTTT.

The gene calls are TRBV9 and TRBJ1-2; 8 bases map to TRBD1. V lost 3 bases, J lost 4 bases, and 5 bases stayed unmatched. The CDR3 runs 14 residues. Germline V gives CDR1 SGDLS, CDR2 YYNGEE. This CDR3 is CASSEQGAAYGYTF. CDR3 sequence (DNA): TGTGCCAGCAGCGAGCAGGGGGCTGCCTATGGCTACACCTTC.

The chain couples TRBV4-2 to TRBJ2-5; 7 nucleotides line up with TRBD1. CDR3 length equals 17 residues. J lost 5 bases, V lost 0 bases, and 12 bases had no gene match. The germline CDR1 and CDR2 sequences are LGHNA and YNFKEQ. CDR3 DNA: TGTGCCAGCAGCCAAGATGGGACAGCTGGTACTCCCGAGACCCAGTACTTC. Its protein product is CASSQDGTAGTPETQYF.

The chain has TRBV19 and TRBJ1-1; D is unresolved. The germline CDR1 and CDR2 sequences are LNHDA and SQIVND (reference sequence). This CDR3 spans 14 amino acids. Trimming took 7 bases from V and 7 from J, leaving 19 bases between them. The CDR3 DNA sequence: TGTGCCAGTACCGATACGAAAGGTGTCAGTGAAGCTTTCTTT. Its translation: CASTDTKGVSEAFF.